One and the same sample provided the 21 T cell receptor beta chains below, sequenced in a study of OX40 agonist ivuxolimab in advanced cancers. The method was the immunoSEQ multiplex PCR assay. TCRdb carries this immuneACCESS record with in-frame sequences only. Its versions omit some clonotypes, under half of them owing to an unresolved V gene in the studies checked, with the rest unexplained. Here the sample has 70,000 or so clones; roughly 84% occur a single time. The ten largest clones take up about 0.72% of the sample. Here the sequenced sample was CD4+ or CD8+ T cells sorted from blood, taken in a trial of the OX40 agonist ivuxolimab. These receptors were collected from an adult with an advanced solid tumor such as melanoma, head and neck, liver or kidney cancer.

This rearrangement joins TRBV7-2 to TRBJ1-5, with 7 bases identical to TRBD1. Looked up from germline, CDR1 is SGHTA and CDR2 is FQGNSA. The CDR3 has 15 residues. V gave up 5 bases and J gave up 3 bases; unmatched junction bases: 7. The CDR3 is CASSVAGGDNQPQHF. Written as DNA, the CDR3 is TGTGCCAGCAGCGTCGCAGGGGGTGACAATCAGCCCCAGCATTTT.

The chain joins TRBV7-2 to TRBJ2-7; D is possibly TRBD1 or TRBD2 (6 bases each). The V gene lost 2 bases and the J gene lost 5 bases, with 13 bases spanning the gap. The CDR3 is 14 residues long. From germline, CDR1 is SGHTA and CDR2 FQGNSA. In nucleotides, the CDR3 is TGTGCCAGCAGCTTAATGGGGGGCCCCCACGAGCAGTACTTC. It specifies CASSLMGGPHEQYF.

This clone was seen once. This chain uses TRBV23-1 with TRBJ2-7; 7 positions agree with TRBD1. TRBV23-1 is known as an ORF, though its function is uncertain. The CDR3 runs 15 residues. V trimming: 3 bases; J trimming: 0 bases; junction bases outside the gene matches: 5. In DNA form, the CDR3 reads TGCGCCAGCAGTCACTCGGACAGGCACTCCTACGAGCAGTACTTC. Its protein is CASSHSDRHSYEQYF.

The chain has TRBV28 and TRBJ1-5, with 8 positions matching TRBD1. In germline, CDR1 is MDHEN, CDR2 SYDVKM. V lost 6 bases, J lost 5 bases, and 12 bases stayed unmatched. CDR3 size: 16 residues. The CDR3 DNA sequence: TGTGCCAGCAGCTCAGCAGCAGGGGGCGCTCATCAGCCCCAGCATTTT. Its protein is CASSSAAGGAHQPQHF.

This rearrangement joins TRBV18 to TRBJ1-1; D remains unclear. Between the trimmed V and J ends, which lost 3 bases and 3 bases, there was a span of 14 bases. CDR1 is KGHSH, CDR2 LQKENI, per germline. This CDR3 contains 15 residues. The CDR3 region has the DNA TGTGCCAGCTCACCTCCCGCTGGATGGGACACTGAAGCTTTCTTT. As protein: CASSPPAGWDTEAFF.

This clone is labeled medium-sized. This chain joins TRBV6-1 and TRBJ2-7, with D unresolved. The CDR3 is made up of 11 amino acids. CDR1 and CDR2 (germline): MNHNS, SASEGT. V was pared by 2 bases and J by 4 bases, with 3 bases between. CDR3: CASSEFYEQYF. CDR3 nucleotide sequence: TGTGCCAGCAGTGAATTTTACGAGCAGTACTTC.

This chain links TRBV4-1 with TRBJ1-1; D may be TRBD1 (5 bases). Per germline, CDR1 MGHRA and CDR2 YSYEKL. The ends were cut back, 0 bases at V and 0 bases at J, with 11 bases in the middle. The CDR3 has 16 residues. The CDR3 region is CASSQDREGMNTEAFF. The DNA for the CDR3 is TGCGCCAGCAGCCAAGATCGGGAGGGGATGAACACTGAAGCTTTCTTT.

The CDR3 nucleotides are TGTGCCAGTAGTATACCCGGGACAGATAGGAGCACAGATACGCAGTATTTT. Translation: CASSIPGTDRSTDTQYF. This sequence joins TRBV19 and TRBJ2-3; TRBD1 aligns across 7 bases. This CDR3 is built from 17 residues. Trimming took 2 bases from V and 0 from J; bases not matched to a gene: 8. Germline V gene data show CDR1 as LNHDA and CDR2 as SQIVND (reference sequence).

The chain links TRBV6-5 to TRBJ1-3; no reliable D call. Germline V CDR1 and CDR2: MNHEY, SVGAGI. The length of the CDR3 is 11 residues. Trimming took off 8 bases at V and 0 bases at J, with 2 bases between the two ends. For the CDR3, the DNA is TGTGCCAGCTACTCTGGAAACACCATATATTTT. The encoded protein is CASYSGNTIYF.

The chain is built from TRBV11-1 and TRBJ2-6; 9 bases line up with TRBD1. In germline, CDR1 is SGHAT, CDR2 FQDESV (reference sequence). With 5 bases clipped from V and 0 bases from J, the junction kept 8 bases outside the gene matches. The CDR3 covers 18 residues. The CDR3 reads CASSQGQGLHSGANVLTF. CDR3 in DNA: TGTGCCAGCAGCCAGGGACAGGGCCTCCACTCTGGGGCCAACGTCCTGACTTTC.

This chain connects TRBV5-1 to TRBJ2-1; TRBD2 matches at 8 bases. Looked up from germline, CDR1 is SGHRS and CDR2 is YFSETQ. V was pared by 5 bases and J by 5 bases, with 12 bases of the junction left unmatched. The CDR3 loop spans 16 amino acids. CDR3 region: CASSFGTRGFDNEQFF. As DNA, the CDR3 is TGCGCCAGCAGTTTCGGGACTAGAGGATTTGACAATGAGCAGTTCTTC.

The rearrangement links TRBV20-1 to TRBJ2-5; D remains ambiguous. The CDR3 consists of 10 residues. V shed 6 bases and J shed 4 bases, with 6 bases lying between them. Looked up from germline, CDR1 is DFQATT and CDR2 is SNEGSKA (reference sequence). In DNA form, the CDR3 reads TGCAGTGCCAGAATAGAGACCCAGTACTTC. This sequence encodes CSARIETQYF.

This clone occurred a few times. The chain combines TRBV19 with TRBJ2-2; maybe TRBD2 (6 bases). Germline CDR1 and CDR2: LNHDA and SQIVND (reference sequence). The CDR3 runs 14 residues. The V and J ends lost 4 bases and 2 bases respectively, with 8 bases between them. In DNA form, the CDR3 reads TGTGCCAGTAGTACCGGGACTAACACCGGGGAGCTGTTTTTT. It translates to CASSTGTNTGELFF.

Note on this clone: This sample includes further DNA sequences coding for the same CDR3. CDR3 sequence: CASSLATANQPQHF. DNA of the CDR3: TGTGCCAGCAGCTTAGCGACCGCGAATCAGCCCCAGCATTTT. The chain is built from TRBV7-2 and TRBJ1-5; D gene unclear. V was pared by 0 bases and J by 4 bases, with 7 bases between. The CDR3 runs to 14 residues. Germline CDR1 and CDR2: SGHTA and FQGNSA. The full variable domain, its missing parts supplied by reference TRBV7-2 and TRBJ1-5, is GAGVSQSPSNKVTEKGKDVELRCDPISGHTALYWYRQSLGQGLEFLIYFQGNSAPDKSGLPSDRFSAERTGGSVSTLTIQRTQQEDSAVYLCASSLATANQPQHFGDGTRLSIL.

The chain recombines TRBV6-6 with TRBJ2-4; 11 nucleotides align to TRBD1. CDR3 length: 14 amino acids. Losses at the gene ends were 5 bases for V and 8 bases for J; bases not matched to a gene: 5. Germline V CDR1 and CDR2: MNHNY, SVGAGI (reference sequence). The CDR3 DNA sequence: TGTGCCAGCAGTCGGGGACAGGGGGGGCACATTCAGTACTTC. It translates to CASSRGQGGHIQYF.

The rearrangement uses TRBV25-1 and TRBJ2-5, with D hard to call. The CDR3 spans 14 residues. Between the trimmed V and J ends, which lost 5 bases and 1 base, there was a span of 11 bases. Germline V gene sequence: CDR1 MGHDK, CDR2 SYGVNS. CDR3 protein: CASSTHGIQETQYF. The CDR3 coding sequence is TGTGCCAGCAGTACACACGGCATCCAAGAGACCCAGTACTTC.

The CDR3 DNA reads TGCAGCGTTGGGAGGGAGGCTGGAAACACCATATATTTT. It translates to CSVGREAGNTIYF. V usage is TRBV29-1 and J usage is TRBJ1-3; D not resolved. V dropped 4 bases and J dropped 2 bases, with 9 bases sitting between them. CDR3 length: 13 amino acids. Germline CDR1 and CDR2: SQVTM and ANQGSEA.

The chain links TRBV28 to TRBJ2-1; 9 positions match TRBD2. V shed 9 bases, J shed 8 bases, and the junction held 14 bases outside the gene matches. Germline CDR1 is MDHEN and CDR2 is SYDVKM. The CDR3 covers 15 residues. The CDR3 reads CASRSPIAGVYEQFF. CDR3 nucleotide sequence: TGTGCCAGTAGATCCCCCATAGCGGGAGTATATGAGCAGTTCTTC. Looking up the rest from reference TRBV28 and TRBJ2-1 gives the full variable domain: DVKVTQSSRYLVKRTGEKVFLECVQDMDHENMFWYRQDPGLGLRLIYFSYDVKMKEKGDIPEGYSVSREKKERFSLILESASTNQTSMYLCASRSPIAGVYEQFFGPGTRLTVL.

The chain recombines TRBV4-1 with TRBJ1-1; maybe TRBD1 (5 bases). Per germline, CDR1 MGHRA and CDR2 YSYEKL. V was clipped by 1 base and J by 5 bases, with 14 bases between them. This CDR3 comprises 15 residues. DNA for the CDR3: TGCGCCAGCAGCCAAGCCGGGGGGAGGTGGACTGAAGCTTTCTTT. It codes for CASSQAGGRWTEAFF.

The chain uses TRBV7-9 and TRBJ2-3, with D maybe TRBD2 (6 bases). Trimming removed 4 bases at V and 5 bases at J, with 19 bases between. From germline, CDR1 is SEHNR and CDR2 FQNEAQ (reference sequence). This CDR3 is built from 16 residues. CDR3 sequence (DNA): TGTGCCAGCAGCTCCTTACTAGCCGCCTGGGGAGATACGCAGTATTTT. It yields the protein CASSSLLAAWGDTQYF.

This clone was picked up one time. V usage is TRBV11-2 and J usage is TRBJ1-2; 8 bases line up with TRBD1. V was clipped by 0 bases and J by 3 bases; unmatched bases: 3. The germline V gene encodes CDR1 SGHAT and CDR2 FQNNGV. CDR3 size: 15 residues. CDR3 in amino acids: CASSLEGGQDYGYTF. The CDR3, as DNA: TGTGCCAGCAGCTTAGAAGGGGGACAGGACTATGGCTACACCTTC.